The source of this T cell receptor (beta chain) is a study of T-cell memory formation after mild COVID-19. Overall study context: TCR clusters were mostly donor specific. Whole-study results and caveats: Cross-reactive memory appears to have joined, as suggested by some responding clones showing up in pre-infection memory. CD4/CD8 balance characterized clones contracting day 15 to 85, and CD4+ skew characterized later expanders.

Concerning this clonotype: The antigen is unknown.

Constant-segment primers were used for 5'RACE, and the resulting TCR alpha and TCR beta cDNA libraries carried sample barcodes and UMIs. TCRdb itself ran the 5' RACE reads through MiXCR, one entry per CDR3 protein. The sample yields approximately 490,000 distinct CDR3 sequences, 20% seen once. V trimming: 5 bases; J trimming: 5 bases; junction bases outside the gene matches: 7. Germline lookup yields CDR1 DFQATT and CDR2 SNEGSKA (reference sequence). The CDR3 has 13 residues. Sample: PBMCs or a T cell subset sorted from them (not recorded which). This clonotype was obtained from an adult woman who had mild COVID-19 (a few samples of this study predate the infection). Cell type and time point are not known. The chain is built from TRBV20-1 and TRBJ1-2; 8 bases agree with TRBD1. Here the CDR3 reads CSASLDRAYGYTF. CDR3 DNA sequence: TGCAGTGCTTCCCTGGACAGGGCTTATGGCTACACCTTC.